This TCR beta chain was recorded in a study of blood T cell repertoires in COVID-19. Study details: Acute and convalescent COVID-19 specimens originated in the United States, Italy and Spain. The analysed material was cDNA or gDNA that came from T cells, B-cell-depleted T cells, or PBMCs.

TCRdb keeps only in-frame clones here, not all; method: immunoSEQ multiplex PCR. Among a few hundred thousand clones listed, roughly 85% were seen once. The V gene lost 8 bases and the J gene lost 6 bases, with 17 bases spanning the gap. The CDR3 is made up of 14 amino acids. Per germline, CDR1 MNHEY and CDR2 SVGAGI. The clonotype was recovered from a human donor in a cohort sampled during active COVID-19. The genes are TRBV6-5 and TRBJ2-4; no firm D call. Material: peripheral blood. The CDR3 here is CASALSGFPNIQYF. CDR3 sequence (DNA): TGTGCCAGCGCCCTCTCAGGATTCCCAAACATTCAGTACTTC.